The clone carrying this TCR beta chain has just one count. The germline gives CDR1 LNHDA, CDR2 SQIVND (reference sequence). Germline trimming cut 5 bases from V and 3 bases from J; bases unmatched to any gene: 17. This CDR3 has 20 residues. This specimen comes from a study of shared clonotypes between healthy human individuals. Assay used: immunoSEQ multiplex PCR; TCRdb lists only in-frame clones, some missing. The sample has over 400,000 clones; about 78% are singletons. This sequence was found in a woman in her thirties or forties in good health. Some clones in this sample may be carry-over from other donors' samples. The source material was PBMCs. The chain is built from TRBV19 and TRBJ2-3, with TRBD2 matching 13 bases. CDR3 region: CASSPPVGLAGEYGTDTQYF. CDR3 DNA: TGTGCCAGTAGTCCCCCCGTTGGACTAGCGGGAGAATATGGGACAGATACGCAGTATTTT.